The entry that follows covers one T cell receptor beta chain sequence. No cognate antigen has been identified for it. There are no base qualities to consult, and no much larger clone falls within one base. This sample is drawn from a study of naive and memory T cell subsets (dated by TCRdb to 2016 to 2017). Turning to the overall study: Sorted naive and memory T cell subsets from peripheral blood were analyzed in the study using a UMI-based, open-source pipeline for TCR alpha and beta sequencing. The results of the functional CMV T cell responses matched the IgG serology results in every case. RNA was DNase-treated and reverse transcribed with TCR constant-region primers, mostly using SuperScript III.

The CDR3 numbers 16 residues from cysteine through phenylalanine. The retained sequence is limited to the CDR3, 48 bases, with the frame set at the first base. Trimming takes 5 bases off V and 6 bases off J; junction bases not matched to a gene: 10. The germline V gene sets CDR1 to MDHEN and CDR2 to SYDVKM. The receptor library was made with UMI-ligation and nested PCR. The beta constant-region primer consisted of an equimolar mixture of two oligonucleotides that together covered TRBC1 and TRBC2. A single-stranded oligonucleotide containing the SP2 primer and a 12-nucleotide UMI was joined to the 3' end of the cDNA by T4 RNA ligase 1. Four rounds of PCR, combining the SP2 primer with nested alpha and beta constant-region primers, were used to amplify the ligated cDNA. The ligation reaction was kept at 16 degrees C for roughly 19-25 hours. PCR2 was typically performed as a SYBR Green qPCR and was stopped at a predetermined threshold so that over-amplification was prevented. All purifications after the first were performed with Agencourt AMPure XP magnetic beads. Library amounts were measured by Qubit and library quality was assessed on a TapeStation, where the main peak was expected at around 650 bp. The pooled libraries were sequenced on an Illumina MiSeq using v2 2x251 paired-end kits, which usually yielded about 0.85-2 million reads per sample. Each sample was pooled at around 4.2 nM, and roughly 4.5-7% PhiX was included to help cluster recognition. The paper's processing steps were these. Using tag matching that tolerated one base-pair mismatch, Decombinator assigned V and J genes to FASTQ reads that had been processed by Demultiplexor. Collapsinator relied on UMIs to fix sequencing errors as well as frequency errors caused by PCR heterogeneity. TCRs were translated and CDR3s were extracted from the conserved cysteine to the FGXG phenylalanine by CDR3Translator, with non-productive sequences being flagged. Gini, Shannon entropy and inverse Simpson indices were computed after subsampling the repertoires to the same number of UMI-defined TCRs. Clonotype abundance distributions were fitted to a power law by maximum likelihood within the linear range. When run on a single naive CD8 sample, MIGEC and the pipeline yielded similar UMI counts, similar unique TCR numbers and similar clonal distributions. A set of roughly 7,000 CMV-associated CDR3 sequences, compiled from VDJdb and a published dataset, was used to search the repertoires. Starting from the raw public reads, TCRdb applied fastp trimming at Q25, assembled clones with MiXCR and retained in-frame beta chains. Every entry covers one CDR3 protein and lists the most common genes and DNA from its rows. TCRdb, not the authors, supplied the V and J calls. The table for this sample lists approximately 89,000 distinct CDR3 sequences; 5.5% to 8.5% of them were counted only once. The ten largest clones take up 1.6% of the sample.

Here is what the overall study found, with its caveats: RNA-based TCR counts may be influenced by expression changes linked to T cell activation and differentiation. After error correction, over 90% of naive TCR sequences appeared only once, giving much steeper abundance distributions than memory subsets. Single alpha or beta chain sequences, rather than paired alpha/beta receptors, were used to define clonotypes. In both CD4 and CD8 cells, the Gini index increased while Shannon and inverse Simpson diversity decreased from naive through CM, EM and EMRA. A power law was followed by TCR abundance, with an exponent that differed between naive and memory subsets but was consistent across the three individuals. The repertoire findings for the naive and memory subsets could not be validated against a ground truth because none was available.

Separate amplification of TCR alpha and beta chain libraries was performed from the second PCR step onward. Donor CMV status was determined by IFNgamma production from CD4+ T cells after overnight stimulation of fresh PBMCs with CMV viral lysate. CD4 T cells were positively selected with Miltenyi beads, followed by positive selection of CD8 T cells from the CD4-negative fraction. Cells were stained for CD3, CD4, CD8, CD45RA, CD27 and a live/dead dye and were sorted on a BD Aria II into four subsets based on CD45RA and CD27. Blood was obtained from a few healthy volunteers, and the blood from each volunteer was fractionated into CD4 and CD8 T cells and subsequently into four differentiation subsets. Approximately 0.13 L of peripheral blood was drawn per donor, and PBMC were isolated by Ficoll-Paque PLUS density-gradient centrifugation. Sorted cells were lysed in RLT buffer, and RNA was extracted with a Qiagen RNeasy kit and stored at -80°C.

Material for sequencing was central memory CD4+ T cells from blood. Taken with the paper, the label for cell subset or site translates to: central memory, CD45RA- CD27+. This receptor was identified in a human donor in good health. The chain was built from TRBV28 and TRBJ2-1; 10 middle bases align to TRBD2. The CDR3 protein is CASSPASSGGANEQFF. The DNA sequence is given as TGTGCCAGCAGTCCTGCTTCGAGCGGGGGGGCCAATGAGCAGTTCTTC. The full variable domain, completed from the reference TRBV28 and TRBJ2-1 proteins outside the CDR3, reads DVKVTQSSRYLVKRTGEKVFLECVQDMDHENMFWYRQDPGLGLRLIYFSYDVKMKEKGDIPEGYSVSREKKERFSLILESASTNQTSMYLCASSPASSGGANEQFFGPGTRLTVL.